This T cell receptor (beta chain) was sequenced for a study of technical replicates of blood from several donors (dated by TCRdb to the late 2010s). In the germline V gene, CDR1 corresponds to KGHSH and CDR2 to LQKENI. The CDR3, cysteine through phenylalanine, is 15 amino acids long. The entry retains the CDR3 DNA only, 45 bases that are in frame from base 1. Between the V and J ends, shortened by 1 base and 6 bases respectively, the junction contains 13 bases. Turning to this clone: It lacks a known antigen. It has no much larger one-base neighbor in the sample; base qualities were not kept.

Receptor libraries were prepared by the immunoSEQ multiplex PCR assay. TCRdb obtained this table from immuneACCESS and retained in-frame rearrangements with V and J assigned. These tables miss some clones; where compared with another copy, unresolved V genes account for less than half of the shortfall, and the remainder is unexplained. The sample records tens of thousands of clones, 91% of which are singletons. The ten largest clones take up more than 0.35% of the sample. The rearranged chain carries TRBV18 and TRBJ2-1, with a weak D call of TRBD2 (6 bases match). The source is a human donor in good health. Some clones in this sample may be carry-over from other donors' samples. Specimen: T cells isolated from PBMCs. The sequenced DNA is TGTGCCAGCTCACCACGGGGACTCAGGAGCAATGAGCAGTTCTTC. Its protein product is CASSPRGLRSNEQFF.